This T cell receptor beta chain was found in a study of siplizumab effects on memory and regulatory T cells. Repertoires were generated with immunoSEQ multiplex PCR, while TCRdb's copy carries only in-frame clones and drops some. The table includes about 100,000 clones, about 90% detected once. General study findings and limits: Proliferating Tregs taken from siplizumab cultures were not shown to have a confirmed suppressive function.

As concerns this clone: Its matching antigen is unknown.

The sequence derives from a human donor in good health. Specimen: Tregs sorted from blood.

This CDR3 is CASSPSPGANVLTF. CDR3 DNA sequence: TGTGCCAGCAGCCCCAGCCCCGGGGCCAACGTCCTGACTTTC. V usage is TRBV2 and J usage is TRBJ2-6; D call uncertain. Trimming took off 6 bases at V and 4 bases at J, with 10 bases between the two ends. This CDR3 is built from 14 residues. Germline CDR1 and CDR2: SNHLY and FYNNEI.